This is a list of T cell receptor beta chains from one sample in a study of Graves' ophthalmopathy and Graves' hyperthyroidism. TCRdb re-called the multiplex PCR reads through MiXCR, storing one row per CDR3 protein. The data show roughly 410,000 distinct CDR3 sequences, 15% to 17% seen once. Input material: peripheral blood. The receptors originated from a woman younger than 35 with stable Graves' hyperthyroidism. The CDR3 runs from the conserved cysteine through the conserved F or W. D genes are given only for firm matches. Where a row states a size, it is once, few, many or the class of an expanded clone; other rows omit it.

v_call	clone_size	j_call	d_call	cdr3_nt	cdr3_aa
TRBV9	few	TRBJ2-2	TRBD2	TGTGCCAGCAGCACACCTAGCGGGGGAAAAGGAAACACCGGGGAGCTGTTTTTT	CASSTPSGGKGNTGELFF
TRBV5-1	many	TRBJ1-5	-	TGCGCCAGCAGCTTGGCCGGATTGCGCAATCAGCCCCAGCATTTT	CASSLAGLRNQPQHF
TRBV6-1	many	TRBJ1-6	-	TGTGCCAGCAAGCAGGGGATAGGATATAATTCACCCCTCCACTTT	CASKQGIGYNSPLHF
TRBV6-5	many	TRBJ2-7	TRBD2	TGTGCCAGCAGTTACTCGATAGCGGGGGAAAGGGAGCAGTACTTC	CASSYSIAGEREQYF
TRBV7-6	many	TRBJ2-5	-	TGTGCCAGCAGCAGGGATGGGGACACCAGCTTCCAAGAGACCCAGTACTTC	CASSRDGDTSFQETQYF
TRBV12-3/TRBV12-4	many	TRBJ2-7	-	TGTGCCAGCAGCAGCGCAGGGTACTCCTACGAGCAGTACTTC	CASSSAGYSYEQYF
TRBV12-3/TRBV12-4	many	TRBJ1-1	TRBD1	TGTGCCAGCACTCCAGGGACAGGGCAAACTGAAGCTTTCTTT	CASTPGTGQTEAFF
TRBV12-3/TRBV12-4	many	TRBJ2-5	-	TGTGCCAGCAGCCCTACCGACAGCCCAGAGACCCAGTACTTC	CASSPTDSPETQYF
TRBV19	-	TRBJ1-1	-	TGTGCCAGTACATCAGCAGGGCAGAACACTGAAGCTTTCTTT	CASTSAGQNTEAFF
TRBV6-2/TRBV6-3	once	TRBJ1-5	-	TGTGCCACCCTGAAGCCCGTTGGCAATCAGCCCCAGCATTTT	CATLKPVGNQPQHF
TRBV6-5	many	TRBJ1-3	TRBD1	TGTGCCAGCAGTTTGAGGCCGACAGGGTTGTCCGGAAACACCATATATTTT	CASSLRPTGLSGNTIYF
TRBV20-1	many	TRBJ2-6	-	TGCAGTGCTAGAGAACAGGGGAGGGGGGCCAACGTCCTGACTTTC	CSAREQGRGANVLTF
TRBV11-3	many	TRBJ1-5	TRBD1	TGTGCCAGCAGCTCCCGGGACAGCCTCATATTTTATAGCAATCAGCCCCAGCATTTT	CASSSRDSLIFYSNQPQHF
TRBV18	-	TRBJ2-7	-	TGTGCCAGCTCACCATACCAGGAGGCCCAGGCGGACTTC	CASSPYQEAQADF
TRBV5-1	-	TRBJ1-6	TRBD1	TGCGCCAGCAGCTTGGGTCCGAGACAGGGAACGGATTCACCCCTCCACTTT	CASSLGPRQGTDSPLHF
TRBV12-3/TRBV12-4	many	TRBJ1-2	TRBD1	TGTGCCAGCAGGGATGGGACAGGGTGGGGAGTCACCTATGGCTACACCTTC	CASRDGTGWGVTYGYTF
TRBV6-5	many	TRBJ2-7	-	TGTGCCAGCAGCCCCGGGCCGCGGAGGGGGTACGAGCAGTACTTC	CASSPGPRRGYEQYF
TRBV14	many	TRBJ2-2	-	TGTGCCAGCAGCCAACCCCCGGGAAATCGGTCCTCCGGGGAGCTGTTTTTT	CASSQPPGNRSSGELFF
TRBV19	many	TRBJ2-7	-	TGTGCCAGTAGTATAGAGGCCACCCAAAACTCCGAGCAGTACTTC	CASSIEATQNSEQYF
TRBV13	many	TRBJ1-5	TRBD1	TGTGCCAGCAGCCCCAGACTCTCCCTCAGGACAGGGGGCTACAATCAGCCCCAGCATTTT	CASSPRLSLRTGGYNQPQHF
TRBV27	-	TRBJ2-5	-	TGTGCCAGCAGTTTATGGTCACCAACGACGCCGAGTTGGGAGACCCAGTACTTC	CASSLWSPTTPSWETQYF
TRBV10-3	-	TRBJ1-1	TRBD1	TGTGCCATCAGTGACCTTCTGGGCAGGGGGCCTGAAGCTTTCTTT	CAISDLLGRGPEAFF
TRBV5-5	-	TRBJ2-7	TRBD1	TGTGCCAGCAGCGTGGACAGGGGGCAAGTGGGGCAGTACTTC	CASSVDRGQVGQYF
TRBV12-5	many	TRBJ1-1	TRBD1	TGTGCTAGTGGTGTTCCGGGACAGCCGAACACTGAAGCTTTCTTT	CASGVPGQPNTEAFF
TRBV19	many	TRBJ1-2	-	TGTGCCAGTAGTATGGGAGATTATGGCTACACCTTC	CASSMGDYGYTF
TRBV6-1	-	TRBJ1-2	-	TGTGCCAGCAGTCCGGGCGGGTCTCCGGGAAACTATGGCTACACCTTC	CASSPGGSPGNYGYTF
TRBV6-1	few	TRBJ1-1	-	TGTGCCAGCAGCCAGGAGGTCGGCACTGAAGCTTTCTTT	CASSQEVGTEAFF
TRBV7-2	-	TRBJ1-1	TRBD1	TGTGCCAGCAAAAAGGACAGGCCTAGTCCTGAAGCTTTCTTT	CASKKDRPSPEAFF
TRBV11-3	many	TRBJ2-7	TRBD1	TGTGCCAGCAGCTTCGCCGGGACAGGGACCTACGAGCAGTACTTC	CASSFAGTGTYEQYF
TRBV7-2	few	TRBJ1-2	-	TGTGCCAGCATTATGGGCTTCGGGGGGGCTGCTGGCTACACCTTC	CASIMGFGGAAGYTF
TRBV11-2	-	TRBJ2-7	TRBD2	TGTGCCAGCAGCCTCAGGACTAGCGGGACCCTCTACGAGCAGTACTTC	CASSLRTSGTLYEQYF
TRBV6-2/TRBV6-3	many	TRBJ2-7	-	TGTGCCAGCAGTTACTCGATCGGAGCGGGACAGTGGAACTACGAGCAGTACTTC	CASSYSIGAGQWNYEQYF
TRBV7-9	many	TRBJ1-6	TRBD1	TGTGCCAGCAGCTGGGACAGGGGGCAGAATAATTCACCCCTCCACTTT	CASSWDRGQNNSPLHF
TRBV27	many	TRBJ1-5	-	TGTGCCAGCAGTCCGGGCAGGGCCACGGGTCAGCCCCAGCATTTT	CASSPGRATGQPQHF
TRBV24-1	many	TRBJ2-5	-	TGTGCCACCAGTTCCTCATGGGGCCTCCAAGAGACCCAGTACTTC	CATSSSWGLQETQYF
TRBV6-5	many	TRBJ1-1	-	TGTGCCAGCAGCTACGACAGTGTCGGCACTGAAGCTTTCTTT	CASSYDSVGTEAFF
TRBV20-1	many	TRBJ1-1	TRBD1	TGCAGTGCCGTGACAGGGCCCTGGAACACTGAAGCTTTCTTT	CSAVTGPWNTEAFF
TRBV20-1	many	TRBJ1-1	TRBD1	TGCAGTGTCATACCGGCGGACAGGGAGGGCACTGAAGCTTTCTTT	CSVIPADREGTEAFF
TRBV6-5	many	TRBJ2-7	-	TGTGCCAGCAGTTACTCGGGGGGGGCCGAGCAGTACTTC	CASSYSGGAEQYF
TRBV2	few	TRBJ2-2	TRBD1	TGTGCCAGCAGTGAAGCGCCGGGACAGGACCCGTTAGTGAACACCGGGGAGCTGTTTTTT	CASSEAPGQDPLVNTGELFF
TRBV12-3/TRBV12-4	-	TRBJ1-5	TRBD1	TGTGCCAGCAGTAAAACCGGGACAGTGTTTCTTCAGCCTCAGCATTTT	CASSKTGTVFLQPQHF
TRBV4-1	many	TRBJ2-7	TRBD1	TGCGCCAGCAGCCCCCTGGGACAGGGGGCAGCGGACGAGCAGTACTTC	CASSPLGQGAADEQYF